This is a list of T cell receptor beta chains from one sample in a study of beta chain features in type 1 diabetes. Sequenced by immunoSEQ multiplex PCR; TCRdb stores in-frame clones only, minus some. The sample carries tens of thousands of clones, 51% recorded once. The sequenced sample was Tregs from blood. These receptors came from a woman between 18 and 29 years old in good health. The CDR3 runs from the conserved cysteine through the conserved F or W. A D gene is named only where the DNA matches it firmly. Not all rows give a size; the values are once, few, many and, for expanded clones, a class.

abundance | j_gene | d_gene | v_gene | CDR3nt | CDR3aa
- | TRBJ2-1 | TRBD2 | TRBV7-9 | TGTGCCAGCAGCTTAGTCAACCTAGCGGACACTTACAATGAGCAGTTCTTC | CASSLVNLADTYNEQFF
- | TRBJ2-1 | TRBD2 | TRBV28 | TGTGCCAGCACCACCCCTAGCGGATACAATGAGCAGTTCTTC | CASTTPSGYNEQFF
- | TRBJ2-1 | TRBD2 | TRBV29-1 | TGCAGCGGGGGACTAGCTGCTGAGCAGTTCTTC | CSGGLAAEQFF
few | TRBJ2-2 | - | TRBV21-1 | TGTGCCAGCAGCAACGCCAGGGTCCGGGACAGAACATTCACCGGGGAGCTGTTTTTT | CASSNARVRDRTFTGELFF
- | TRBJ2-1 | TRBD2 | TRBV29-1 | TGCAGCGCTGAACGGACTAGCGGGAAGGGGGGGGAGTTCTTC | CSAERTSGKGGEFF
- | TRBJ1-5 | - | TRBV10-3 | TGTGCCATCAGTGAGCACAGGGAAAGCAATCAGCCCCAGCATTTT | CAISEHRESNQPQHF
- | TRBJ2-7 | - | TRBV6-5 | TGTGCCAGCAGTTACTCGGGAGTGGGGTTGTCCTACGAGCAGTACTTC | CASSYSGVGLSYEQYF
- | TRBJ2-7 | TRBD2 | TRBV7-2 | TGTGCCAGCAGCCCTGGGCCTAGCGGGTTATACGAGCAGTACTTC | CASSPGPSGLYEQYF
- | TRBJ1-5 | - | TRBV10-1 | TGCGCCAGCAGTGAGCGAAGGGGCCAGCCCCAGCATTTT | CASSERRGQPQHF
- | TRBJ2-5 | TRBD1 | TRBV5-1 | TGCGCCAGCAGCACCGGACAGGGAGAGACCCAGTACTTC | CASSTGQGETQYF
- | TRBJ2-7 | TRBD1 | TRBV6-5 | TGTGCCAGCAGGTGGGACAGGGTCAACGAGCAGTACTTC | CASRWDRVNEQYF
- | TRBJ2-7 | - | TRBV4-1 | TGCGCCAGCAGCCAAGACAGGGTCGTCGAGCAGTACTTC | CASSQDRVVEQYF
few | TRBJ2-1 | - | TRBV12-1 | TGTGCCAGCAGACGTAGATCTAGCGCAACCTACAATGAGCAGTTCTTC | CASRRRSSATYNEQFF
once | TRBJ2-7 | - | TRBV7-2 | TGTGCCAGCAGCTTAACTGTCGGGGGACTCTCCTACGAGCAGTACTTC | CASSLTVGGLSYEQYF
few | TRBJ2-1 | - | TRBV29-1 | TGCAGCGTTGAATTGGGGCGAGGAAGGAATGAGCAGTTCTTC | CSVELGRGRNEQFF
few | TRBJ2-1 | TRBD1 | TRBV5-1 | TGCGCCAGCAGCTTGGGACAGGGTAACGTGAATGAGCAGTTCTTC | CASSLGQGNVNEQFF
- | TRBJ2-3 | TRBD1 | TRBV9 | TGTGCCAGCAGCGCGCTGGGTCCGGGACAGGTTTATGGCACAGATACGCAGTATTTT | CASSALGPGQVYGTDTQYF
- | TRBJ2-7 | TRBD2 | TRBV7-2 | TGTGCCAGCAGCTTATTTGTAAGCGGGAGGGAATACGAGCAGTACTTC | CASSLFVSGREYEQYF
- | TRBJ1-4 | - | TRBV6-1 | TGTGCCAGCAGTGTAGAGCTAACTAATGAAAAACTGTTTTTT | CASSVELTNEKLFF
few | TRBJ1-1 | - | TRBV19 | TGTGCCAGTAGTATAGTAACGGGGGTGGCGGAGCCGAACACTGAAGCTTTCTTT | CASSIVTGVAEPNTEAFF
- | TRBJ2-5 | - | TRBV7-2 | TGTGCCAGCAGCCCCTACGGGATGGGAGAGACCCAGTACTTC | CASSPYGMGETQYF
- | TRBJ2-2 | - | TRBV10-1 | TGCGCCAGCAGTAGGGGACTTAACACCGGGGAGCTGTTTTTT | CASSRGLNTGELFF
- | TRBJ2-6 | - | TRBV2 | TGTGCCAGCAGGTTACAGGCTCTAGGGGCCAACGTCCTGACTTTC | CASRLQALGANVLTF
few | TRBJ2-2 | - | TRBV28 | TGTGCCAGCAGTTTATACGGGTACACCGGGGAGCTGTTTTTT | CASSLYGYTGELFF
- | TRBJ1-5 | - | TRBV6-1 | TGTGCCAGCTCCACTAAAATAGATCAGCCCCAGCATTTT | CASSTKIDQPQHF
- | TRBJ2-1 | TRBD2 | TRBV11-2 | TGTGCCAGCAGCTCGGCGGGGGGGTCCTACAATGAGCAGTTCTTC | CASSSAGGSYNEQFF
- | TRBJ1-3 | - | TRBV13 | TGTGCCAGCAGCTTACGGCCCTCCCCGGGCTCTGGAAACACCATATATTTT | CASSLRPSPGSGNTIYF
- | TRBJ1-2 | TRBD1 | TRBV6-1 | TGTGCCAGCAGTGTTACGGACAGGAGGGCCTATGGCTACACCTTC | CASSVTDRRAYGYTF
- | TRBJ2-7 | - | TRBV5-1 | TGCGCCAGCAGCTTGGCAGGGAACGAGCAGTACTTC | CASSLAGNEQYF
- | TRBJ1-1 | TRBD1 | TRBV10-3 | TGTGCCATCAGGACGACAGGGGGTGTTGCTGAAGCTTTCTTT | CAIRTTGGVAEAFF
few | TRBJ1-3 | - | TRBV28 | TGTGCCAGCAGTTCCCGGGGTAGTGCTGGTGGGACCATATATTTT | CASSSRGSAGGTIYF
- | TRBJ2-1 | TRBD2 | TRBV7-2 | TGTGCCAGCAGCTCCCTAGCGGGAAGGGGGTCCTACAATGAGCAGTTCTTC | CASSSLAGRGSYNEQFF
- | TRBJ1-5 | TRBD1 | TRBV28 | TGTGCCAGCAGCGGGACAGGGGGCGACAATCAGCCCCAGCATTTT | CASSGTGGDNQPQHF
- | TRBJ2-3 | TRBD2 | TRBV28 | TGTGCCAGCAGTTCCCGGACTAGCGGGAGCCCCCCCACAGATACGCAGTATTTT | CASSSRTSGSPPTDTQYF
- | TRBJ1-3 | - | TRBV18 | TGTGCCAGCTCACCATCCGCTGGAAACACCATATATTTT | CASSPSAGNTIYF
- | TRBJ1-2 | - | TRBV9 | TGTGCCAGCAGCGTAGAAGGGGCAGGGTACACCTTTCGAGGCTACACCTTC | CASSVEGAGYTFRGYTF
- | TRBJ2-2 | - | TRBV7-6 | TGTGCCAGCAGCCCGCGAGGGGCGGGGCCCGGGGAGCTGTTTTTT | CASSPRGAGPGELFF
- | TRBJ2-1 | TRBD1 | TRBV5-1 | TGCGCCAGCAGCTTTTCACAGGGGAATGAGCAGTTCTTC | CASSFSQGNEQFF
- | TRBJ2-1 | - | TRBV16 | TGTGCCAGCAGCCTTGAACTAGTCTCCCGTCACGGGCAGTTCTTC | CASSLELVSRHGQFF
- | TRBJ2-2 | - | TRBV7-2 | TGTGCCAGCAGCTTAAGCGGAGCCTTAGGGGGGGAGCTGTTTTTT | CASSLSGALGGELFF
- | TRBJ2-7 | TRBD2 | TRBV7-9 | TGTGCCAGCGGCGGGGGTCGGGAGCAGTACTTC | CASGGGREQYF
- | TRBJ2-5 | - | TRBV11-2 | TGTGCCAGCAGCCAGGACGGGAAGACCCAGTACTTC | CASSQDGKTQYF
- | TRBJ2-1 | - | TRBV9 | TGTGCCAGCAGCAAGGGGTATGAGCAGTTCTTC | CASSKGYEQFF
few | TRBJ1-6 | - | TRBV6-1 | TGTGCCAGCAGAAAACAGAATTCACCCCTCCACTTT | CASRKQNSPLHF
few | TRBJ2-5 | TRBD1 | TRBV6-1 | TGTGCCAGCAAAGACAGGGTCCAAGAGACCCAGTACTTC | CASKDRVQETQYF
few | TRBJ2-2 | - | TRBV28 | TGTGCCAGCAGTTTATCTATCACCGGGGAGCTGTTTTTT | CASSLSITGELFF
- | TRBJ2-1 | TRBD1 | TRBV7-7 | TGTGCTAGCAGCTTAGGTGGGACAGGGGGGAATGAGCAGTTCTTC | CASSLGGTGGNEQFF
- | TRBJ2-3 | TRBD2 | TRBV11-2 | TGTGCCAGCAGCTCGCTAGCGGGAGGAAACACAGATACGCAGTATTTT | CASSSLAGGNTDTQYF
few | TRBJ2-7 | - | TRBV6-1 | TGTGCCAGCATGGGAGGGGGAGGTACCGAGCAGTACTTC | CASMGGGGTEQYF